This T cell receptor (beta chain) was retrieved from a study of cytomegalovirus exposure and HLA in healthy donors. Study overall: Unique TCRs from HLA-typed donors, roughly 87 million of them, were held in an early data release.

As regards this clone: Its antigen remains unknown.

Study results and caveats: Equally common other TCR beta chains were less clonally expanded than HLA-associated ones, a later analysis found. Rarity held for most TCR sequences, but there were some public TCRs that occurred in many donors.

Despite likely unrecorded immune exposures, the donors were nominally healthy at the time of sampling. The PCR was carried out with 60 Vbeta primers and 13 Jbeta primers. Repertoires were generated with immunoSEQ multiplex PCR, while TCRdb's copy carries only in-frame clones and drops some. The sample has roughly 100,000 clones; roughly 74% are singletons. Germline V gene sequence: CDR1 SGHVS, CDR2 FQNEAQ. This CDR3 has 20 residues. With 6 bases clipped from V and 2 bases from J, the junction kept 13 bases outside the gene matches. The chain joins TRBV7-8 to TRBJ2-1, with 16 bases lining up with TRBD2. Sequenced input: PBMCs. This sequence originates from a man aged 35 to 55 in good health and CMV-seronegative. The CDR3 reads CASRGLRGLAGGPTYNEQFF. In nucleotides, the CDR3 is TGTGCCAGCAGGGGGCTGAGGGGACTAGCGGGGGGGCCCACCTACAATGAGCAGTTCTTC. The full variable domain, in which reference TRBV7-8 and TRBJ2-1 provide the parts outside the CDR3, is GAGVSQSPRYKVAKRGQDVALRCDPISGHVSLFWYQQALGQGPEFLTYFQNEAQLDKSGLPSDRFFAERPEGSVSTLKIQRTQQEDSAVYLCASRGLRGLAGGPTYNEQFFGPGTRLTVL.